This TCR beta chain was retrieved from a study of shared clonotypes between healthy human individuals. At the deep level, the assay was run. Assay: immunoSEQ multiplex PCR; the TCRdb copy retains only in-frame clones and omits some. The table lists roughly 550,000 clones, nearly 97% of them singletons, with roughly 0.1% in the top ten. This clone is a singleton in its sample. Selected positively for CCR7 and CD45RO-negative, naive CD8 cells excluded terminally differentiated effector memory CD45RA+ cells. Trimming removed 4 bases from V and 7 bases from J; junction bases left unmatched: 10. The CDR3 runs 15 residues. Germline V CDR1 and CDR2: SGDLS, YYNGEE.

V is TRBV9 and J is TRBJ1-5; TRBD1 matches 8 bases. This receptor was taken from a woman in her twenties or thirties in good health. What was sequenced was naive CD8+ T cells sorted from blood. DNA of the CDR3: TGTGCCAGCAGCCCTGGGACAGGACCTGCGCAGCCCCAGCATTTT. Encoded protein: CASSPGTGPAQPQHF.